The 29 T cell receptor beta chains in this list originate from one sample, sequenced in a study of shared clonotypes between healthy human individuals. The protocol was immunoSEQ multiplex PCR, while the TCRdb copy is restricted to in-frame clones and leaves out a portion. This table has 550,000 to 750,000 clones, 95% to 96% appearing once. In the naive CD8 group, cells lacked CD45RO and were positively selected for CCR7, so terminally differentiated effector memory CD45RA+ cells were left out. Sequenced material: naive CD8+ T cells sorted from blood. The receptors originated from a woman between 25 and 40 years old in good health.

V gene TRBV28 combines with J gene TRBJ1-1, with unresolved D. This CDR3 has 15 residues. V was cut by 2 bases and J by 3 bases, with 13 bases left in between. Germline CDR1 MDHEN, CDR2 SYDVKM. CDR3 nucleotide sequence: TGTGCCAGCAGTTTACGGGGATCGGTCCACACTGAAGCTTTCTTT. It is translated as CASSLRGSVHTEAFF.

With respect to this clone: Within the sample, other DNA sequences also encode this same CDR3. The CDR3 nucleotides read TGTGCCAGCAGTTTCTCAGATACGCAGTATTTT. It codes for CASSFSDTQYF. This chain links TRBV27 with TRBJ2-3; D is unresolved. Germline CDR1 MNHEY, CDR2 SMNVEV (reference sequence). Trimming pared 3 bases from V and 4 bases from J, leaving 2 bases between. The CDR3 has 11 amino acids.

This chain connects TRBV30 to TRBJ1-1; D is uncertain. The CDR3 contains 13 residues. The germline gives CDR1 GTSNPN, CDR2 SVGIG (reference sequence). V lost 0 bases and J 4 bases, leaving 9 bases between the germline ends. The CDR3 sequence: CAWSVLPFTEAFF. CDR3 DNA sequence: TGTGCCTGGAGTGTACTCCCGTTCACTGAAGCTTTCTTT. Combining the CDR3 with reference TRBV30 and TRBJ1-1 gives the whole variable domain SQTIHQWPATLVQPVGSPLSLECTVEGTSNPNLYWYRQAAGRGLQLLFYSVGIGQISSEVPQNLSASRPQDRQFILSSKKLLLSDSGFYLCAWSVLPFTEAFFGQGTRLTVV.

The CDR3 DNA reads TGCAGCGCCGAGGACGGGGCGGGAACCTACGAGCAGTACTTC. Its protein is CSAEDGAGTYEQYF. V usage is TRBV29-1 and J usage is TRBJ2-7, with D tentatively TRBD2 (6 bases). CDR1 SQVTM and CDR2 ANQGSEA come from the germline V gene. This CDR3 has 14 residues. Trimming took 7 bases from V and 2 from J, leaving 18 bases between them.

V and J are TRBV6-5 and TRBJ2-3; D possibly uses TRBD1 or TRBD2 (5 bases each). Trimming cost V 5 bases and J 2 bases, with 14 bases left between them. The CDR3 length is 15 residues. Per the germline V gene, CDR1 is MNHEY and CDR2 is SVGAGI. Here the CDR3 DNA reads TGTGCCAGCAGTACCCGGGACGGACTCACAGATACGCAGTATTTT. It specifies CASSTRDGLTDTQYF.

This sequence joins TRBV27 and TRBJ1-2; TRBD1 aligns across 10 bases. The CDR3 runs to 15 residues. Germline loops: CDR1 MNHEY, CDR2 SMNVEV (reference sequence). The trim removed 2 bases at V and 5 bases at J, leaving 5 bases unmatched. The CDR3 DNA sequence: TGTGCCAGCAGTTTAGGGACAGGGGCCTCTTATGGCTACACCTTC. It specifies CASSLGTGASYGYTF.

This clone was detected only once. CDR3 region: CASSFRQGLITEAFF. The CDR3 nucleotides are TGTGCCAGCAGCTTTAGACAGGGGTTGATAACTGAAGCTTTCTTT. The J gene is TRBJ1-1, the V gene TRBV5-6, with 8 bases fitting TRBD1. The germline V gene has CDR1 SGHDT and CDR2 YYEEEE. V trimming: 2 bases; J trimming: 5 bases; junction bases outside the gene matches: 8. This CDR3 has 15 residues.

There are a few counts of this clone. This rearrangement joins TRBV18 to TRBJ2-1; maybe TRBD2 (6 bases). V was pared by 3 bases and J by 6 bases, with 9 bases between. The CDR3 extends over 13 amino acids. Per germline, CDR1 KGHSH and CDR2 LQKENI. This chain's CDR3 is CASSPEEGNEQFF. The CDR3 DNA follows: TGTGCCAGCTCACCCGAGGAGGGCAATGAGCAGTTCTTC.

The V and J genes are TRBV27 and TRBJ2-7, with TRBD2 identical over 11 bases. The CDR3 spans 17 residues. CDR1 is MNHEY and CDR2 is SMNVEV in the germline V gene (reference sequence). The V segment lost 5 bases and the J segment 2 bases; nucleotides outside the gene matches: 11. This CDR3 is CASSVLLAGGPAYEQYF. The CDR3 DNA reads as TGTGCCAGCAGTGTGTTATTAGCGGGAGGGCCTGCCTACGAGCAGTACTTC.

V is TRBV27 and J is TRBJ2-5, with a tentative D call TRBD1 (6 bases). The CDR3 has 14 residues. Germline assignment: CDR1 MNHEY and CDR2 SMNVEV (reference sequence). The V gene lost 5 bases and the J gene lost 5 bases, with 15 bases spanning the gap. The CDR3 is CASSNQGQTETQYF. CDR3 DNA: TGTGCCAGCAGTAACCAGGGACAAACGGAGACCCAGTACTTC.

The chain carries TRBV6-1 and TRBJ2-7, with 10 nucleotides matching TRBD2. J lost 4 bases, V lost 3 bases, and 6 bases had no gene match. In germline, CDR1 is MNHNS, CDR2 SASEGT. This CDR3 spans 15 amino acids. The CDR3: CASSERLAGIYEQYF. The CDR3 bases are TGTGCCAGCAGTGAGAGACTAGCGGGTATATACGAGCAGTACTTC.

This chain uses TRBV27 with TRBJ2-1; 15 bases map to TRBD2. The CDR3 is 16 residues long. Germline V gene sequence: CDR1 MNHEY, CDR2 SMNVEV (reference sequence). After removal of 5 bases from V and 5 bases from J, the junction contained 4 bases not matched to a gene. Here the CDR3 reads CASSAGTSGGNNEQFF. CDR3 DNA sequence: TGTGCCAGCAGTGCCGGGACTAGCGGGGGGAACAATGAGCAGTTCTTC.

In this sample, this clone turned up once. The chain has TRBV5-6 and TRBJ1-1; TRBD1 is a possible D gene (6 bases). V shed 0 bases and J shed 4 bases, with 10 bases lying between them. CDR1 and CDR2 from the germline V gene are SGHDT and YYEEEE. CDR3 length: 14 residues. The CDR3 sequence is CASSLAGAPTEAFF. DNA for the CDR3: TGTGCCAGCAGCTTGGCGGGGGCGCCCACTGAAGCTTTCTTT.

To note about this clone: A junction boundary mismatches the germline segment, possibly from a read error. The rearrangement joins TRBV9 to TRBJ2-7; 11 bases are a match to TRBD1. The germline V gene has CDR1 SGDLS and CDR2 YYNGEE. The CDR3 runs 15 residues. DNA for the CDR3: TGTGCCAGCAGCGGCGAGATGGGACAGGGGGGCCCTGTGTTCTTC. Residues: CASSGEMGQGGPVFF.

V is TRBV4-1 and J is TRBJ2-1; 13 bases agree with TRBD2. Trimming took 6 bases from V and 7 from J; bases not matched to a gene: 3. CDR1 is MGHRA and CDR2 is YSYEKL in the germline V gene. The CDR3 runs 14 residues. The CDR3 DNA reads as TGCGCCAGCAGGCAGGGACTAGCGGGAAATGAGCAGTTCTTC. Protein sequence: CASRQGLAGNEQFF.

This clone was seen once. The chain carries TRBV6-5 and TRBJ2-1; 9 nucleotides line up with TRBD2. The germline V gene encodes CDR1 MNHEY and CDR2 SVGAGI. J gave up 7 bases and V 2 bases, and 3 bases lay outside the gene matches. This CDR3 is 14 amino acids long. CDR3 nucleotide sequence: TGTGCCAGCAGTTACGGTACTAGCGGGAATGAGCAGTTCTTC. It translates to CASSYGTSGNEQFF.

Concerning this clone itself: The same CDR3 also results from other DNA sequences found in this sample. V usage is TRBV19 and J usage is TRBJ2-7; 10 bases match TRBD1. From germline, CDR1 is LNHDA and CDR2 SQIVND (reference sequence). The V and J ends lost 6 bases and 2 bases, in that order; junction bases with no gene match: 4. The CDR3 runs 14 residues. The CDR3 reads CASSPGTGAYEQYF. CDR3 nucleotides: TGTGCCAGTAGCCCCGGGACAGGGGCCTACGAGCAGTACTTC.

The V and J genes are TRBV27 and TRBJ1-2; tentatively, D is TRBD1 (5 bases). CDR3 length: 12 amino acids. V lost 2 bases to trimming and J lost 7 bases, with 8 bases between them. Germline-derived CDR1 and CDR2 are MNHEY and SMNVEV (reference sequence). CDR3 residues: CASSLPGGGYTF. For the CDR3, the DNA is TGTGCCAGCAGTTTACCGGGGGGTGGCTACACCTTC.

The chain recombines TRBV28 with TRBJ1-1; no clear D gene. CDR3 length: 14 amino acids. Germline CDR1 is MDHEN and CDR2 is SYDVKM. V shed 6 bases and J shed 1 base, with 12 bases lying between them. The CDR3 is CASSHERENTEAFF. As DNA, the CDR3 is TGTGCCAGCAGCCATGAGAGGGAGAACACTGAAGCTTTCTTT.

This chain joins TRBV21-1 and TRBJ1-4; TRBD1, as called in the table, went unchecked against the DNA. TRBV21-1 is tagged as a pseudogene. The CDR3 has 20 amino acids. The CDR3 here is CASGRPSGTGGARGNEKLFF. The CDR3 bases are TGTGCCAGCGGGAGGCCCTCGGGGACAGGGGGCGCGAGGGGTAATGAAAAACTGTTTTTT.

V gene TRBV27 combines with J gene TRBJ2-7; D is possibly TRBD2 (7 bases). Germline V CDR1 and CDR2: MNHEY, SMNVEV (reference sequence). V shed 2 bases and J shed 3 bases, with 20 bases lying between them. This CDR3 spans 17 amino acids. The CDR3 sequence: CASSLTSGILGGYEQYF. CDR3 DNA: TGTGCCAGCAGTTTAACCAGCGGGATACTAGGGGGCTACGAGCAGTACTTC.

V and J are TRBV13 and TRBJ2-1; D gene ambiguous. The V end was cut by 1 base, the J end by 1 base, with 5 bases between. This CDR3 comprises 14 residues. Looked up from germline, CDR1 is PRHDT and CDR2 is FYEKMQ (reference sequence). CDR3 sequence: CASSLVRSYNEQFF. The CDR3 nucleotides are TGTGCCAGCAGCTTAGTTAGGTCCTACAATGAGCAGTTCTTC.

This rearrangement joins TRBV7-9 to TRBJ2-7; 10 nucleotides agree with TRBD1. Germline trimming cut 2 bases from V and 0 bases from J; bases unmatched to any gene: 4. The germline V gene has CDR1 SEHNR and CDR2 FQNEAQ (reference sequence). This CDR3 is built from 16 residues. The CDR3 here is CASSLSGTGVSYEQYF. CDR3 sequence (DNA): TGTGCCAGCAGCTTATCCGGGACAGGGGTCTCCTACGAGCAGTACTTC.

The count of this clone is one. The chain employs TRBV15 and TRBJ2-7; TRBD1 is a possible D gene (6 bases). Trimming stripped 0 bases from V and 2 bases from J, with 14 bases between. Germline CDR1 is LNHNV and CDR2 is YYDKDF (reference sequence). CDR3 size: 16 residues. CDR3 in DNA: TGTGCCACCAGCAGAGATGGGGGCCGGTTCGCCTACGAGCAGTACTTC. Its protein product is CATSRDGGRFAYEQYF.

This rearrangement joins TRBV27 to TRBJ2-7; D gene uncertain. Trimming took off 7 bases at V and 3 bases at J, with 25 bases between the two ends. The CDR3 totals 17 residues. Germline CDR1 is MNHEY and CDR2 is SMNVEV (reference sequence). CDR3 coding DNA: TGTGCCAGCAACCGACCCCCGATCTGGGCATTTTGCTACGAGCAGTACTTC. It yields the protein CASNRPPIWAFCYEQYF.

J is TRBJ2-1 and V is TRBV4-1; 7 bases align to TRBD1. The CDR3 totals 16 residues. Germline V lookup: CDR1 MGHRA, CDR2 YSYEKL. V was clipped by 0 bases and J by 1 base; unmatched bases: 3. In nucleotides, the CDR3 is TGCGCCAGCAGCCAAGAAGGGGACAGTTCCTACAATGAGCAGTTCTTC. This sequence encodes CASSQEGDSSYNEQFF.

The gene calls are TRBV7-2 and TRBJ1-2; TRBD1 is a possible D gene (6 bases). This CDR3 region has 13 residues. Germline V gene data show CDR1 as SGHTA and CDR2 as FQGNSA. V was cut by 4 bases and J by 5 bases, with 11 bases left in between. The CDR3 sequence is CASSSRGGYGYTF. CDR3 bases: TGTGCCAGCAGCTCCAGGGGCGGGTATGGCTACACCTTC.

V gene TRBV11-1 combines with J gene TRBJ2-7; 11 bases fit TRBD2. CDR3 size: 14 residues. The germline V gene encodes CDR1 SGHAT and CDR2 FQDESV (reference sequence). V shed 4 bases, J shed 5 bases, and the junction held 4 bases outside the gene matches. This chain's CDR3 is CASSWTSGPDEQYF. The CDR3 DNA sequence: TGTGCCAGCAGCTGGACTAGCGGGCCGGACGAGCAGTACTTC.

On this clone itself: Other DNA sequences from this sample encode an identical CDR3 as well. The CDR3 is CASKAGTGQPQHF. CDR3 DNA sequence: TGTGCCAGCAAGGCCGGGACTGGACAGCCCCAGCATTTT. The chain recombines TRBV27 with TRBJ1-5; a possible D gene is TRBD1 (5 bases). The CDR3 is made up of 13 amino acids. The germline V and J ends were trimmed by 7 bases and 7 bases, with 14 bases remaining between them. Germline lookup yields CDR1 MNHEY and CDR2 SMNVEV (reference sequence).